The 23 T cell receptor beta chains in this list originate from one sample, sequenced in a study of stem cell transplantation in POMP-related autoinflammatory disease. This table comes from immunoSEQ multiplex PCR, and its TCRdb copy is limited to in-frame clones, with some not included. The table lists over 25,000 clones, 88% of them singletons, with approximately 0.72% in the top ten. Sequencing was performed on CD4+ T cells from PBMCs, taken before stem cell transplantation. The receptors were sampled from a human donor with POMP-related autoinflammation and immune dysregulation (PRAID).

The chain links TRBV4-1 to TRBJ2-3, with D uncertain. V lost 1 base and J 0 bases, leaving 8 bases between the germline ends. Per the germline V gene, CDR1 is MGHRA and CDR2 is YSYEKL. The CDR3 is made up of 15 amino acids. CDR3 bases: TGCGCCAGCAGCCAAGCATGGACGAGCACAGATACGCAGTATTTT. It codes for CASSQAWTSTDTQYF.

The chain recombines TRBV28 with TRBJ1-5, with a possible D match to TRBD1 (5 bases). Trimming removed 6 bases from V and 3 bases from J, with 15 bases in between. The CDR3 sequence is 15 residues long. Germline CDR1 reads MDHEN; CDR2 reads SYDVKM. CDR3 protein: CASSLGGVLNQPQHF. CDR3 bases: TGTGCCAGCAGCTTGGGGGGGGTTCTCAATCAGCCCCAGCATTTT.

The chain has TRBV6-6 and TRBJ2-5; 16 bases match TRBD2. Germline V gene lookup returns CDR1 MNHNY and CDR2 SVGAGI (reference sequence). The CDR3 has 16 amino acids. V shed 4 bases and J 5 bases; nucleotides not matched to a gene: 4. CDR3 DNA: TGTGCCAGCAGTTGGACGGGACTAGCGGGAGGGGAGACCCAGTACTTC. Amino acids: CASSWTGLAGGETQYF.

J is TRBJ2-1 and V is TRBV9; 9 positions agree with TRBD2. CDR3 length equals 15 residues. J was trimmed by 6 bases and V by 10 bases; bases with no gene match: 14. Germline values: CDR1 SGDLS, CDR2 YYNGEE. CDR3 protein: CAGGASGKACNEQFF. For the CDR3, the DNA is TGTGCCGGTGGGGCTAGCGGGAAAGCTTGCAATGAGCAGTTCTTC.

CDR3 DNA: TGTGCCAGCAAAGGCGGGGCGGGGGGGCTGTATACGCAGTATTTT. Translating gives CASKGGAGGLYTQYF. J is TRBJ2-3 and V is TRBV27; the match to TRBD2 covers 9 bases. Germline CDR1 is MNHEY and CDR2 is SMNVEV (reference sequence). V trimming: 7 bases; J trimming: 7 bases; junction bases outside the gene matches: 12. This CDR3 comprises 15 residues.

The chain couples TRBV9 to TRBJ2-5; the D call may be TRBD1 or TRBD2 (5 bases each). V lost 3 bases and J 4 bases, leaving 10 bases between the germline ends. The CDR3 is 13 amino acids. Germline CDR1 is SGDLS and CDR2 is YYNGEE. The CDR3 coding sequence is TGTGCCAGCAGCGGGGCAGGGAGAGAGACCCAGTACTTC. This codes for CASSGAGRETQYF.

V and J are TRBV4-2 and TRBJ2-5; 9 nucleotides agree with TRBD1. Germline-derived CDR1 and CDR2 are LGHNA and YNFKEQ. The CDR3 loop spans 19 amino acids. J was trimmed by 7 bases and V by 0 bases; bases with no gene match: 18. In DNA form, the CDR3 reads TGTGCCAGCAGCCAAGACCTAAGCTACAGGGGGCGTAGATTTGGGACCCAGTACTTC. It encodes CASSQDLSYRGRRFGTQYF.

V is TRBV2 and J is TRBJ1-2, with D perhaps matching TRBD1 (6 bases). Germline V gene lookup returns CDR1 SNHLY and CDR2 FYNNEI. V lost 7 bases to trimming and J lost 0 bases, with 12 bases between them. This CDR3 is built from 14 residues. The CDR3 DNA reads as TGTGCCAGCACAAAGGACAGCGCTAACTATGGCTACACCTTC. Its translation is CASTKDSANYGYTF. The full variable domain, rest sourced from reference TRBV2 and TRBJ1-2, is EPEVTQTPSHQVTQMGQEVILRCVPISNHLYFYWYRQILGQKVEFLVSFYNNEISEKSEIFDDQFSVERPDGSNFTLKIRSTKLEDSAMYFCASTKDSANYGYTFGSGTRLTVV.

The rearrangement links TRBV4-1 to TRBJ2-7; no clear D gene. The CDR3 is made up of 14 amino acids. CDR1 is MGHRA and CDR2 is YSYEKL in the germline V gene. The V end was cut by 0 bases, the J end by 6 bases, with 12 bases between. The CDR3 region is CASSQEGLVGEQYF. CDR3 coding DNA: TGCGCCAGCAGCCAAGAAGGCCTAGTTGGCGAGCAGTACTTC.

V gene TRBV18 combines with J gene TRBJ2-4, with D perhaps given as TRBD1 or TRBD2 (5 bases each). The CDR3 has 12 residues. The germline V gene encodes CDR1 KGHSH and CDR2 LQKENI. Trimming left V 5 bases short and J 6 bases short, with 8 bases between. The CDR3 sequence: CASSWDGNIQYF. The CDR3 DNA reads as TGTGCCAGCTCATGGGACGGAAACATTCAGTACTTC.

CDR3 amino acids: CASSLLPTENEQYF. The CDR3, as DNA: TGTGCCAGCAGTTTACTACCGACAGAGAACGAGCAGTACTTC. The chain has TRBV28 and TRBJ2-7, with D possibly TRBD1 on 5 matching bases. Trimming removed 2 bases from V and 5 bases from J, with 13 bases in between. Germline assignment: CDR1 MDHEN and CDR2 SYDVKM. This CDR3 spans 14 amino acids.

The chain uses TRBV15 and TRBJ1-1, with D unclear. Trimming left V 5 bases short and J 0 bases short, with 10 bases between. Germline V gives CDR1 LNHNV, CDR2 YYDKDF (reference sequence). The CDR3 is made up of 14 amino acids. The CDR3 sequence: CATSEGPMNTEAFF. CDR3 DNA: TGTGCCACCAGCGAAGGACCGATGAACACTGAAGCTTTCTTT.

V gene TRBV25-1 combines with J gene TRBJ2-3; no firm D call. CDR1 and CDR2 (germline): MGHDK, SYGVNS. CDR3 length: 14 amino acids. With 3 bases removed from V and 4 bases from J, the gap between germline ends came to 11 bases. CDR3 DNA: TGTGCCAGCAGTGATACGGGTAGCTCAGATACGCAGTATTTT. It yields the protein CASSDTGSSDTQYF.

The V gene is TRBV4-1, the J gene TRBJ1-2; no clear D gene. Germline V CDR1 and CDR2: MGHRA, YSYEKL. Trimming took off 0 bases at V and 4 bases at J, with 12 bases between the two ends. The CDR3 loop spans 15 amino acids. The CDR3 bases are TGCGCCAGCAGCCAAGATCTCAGTGTCCCCTATGGCTACACCTTC. Protein sequence: CASSQDLSVPYGYTF.

The rearrangement uses TRBV10-1 and TRBJ1-4; 7 bases fit TRBD1. V gave up 8 bases and J gave up 6 bases; unmatched junction bases: 6. The CDR3 is 13 amino acids. Germline V gene data show CDR1 as WNHNN and CDR2 as SYGVQD (reference sequence). The DNA of the CDR3 is TGCGCCAGCCAAAGAGGGGGCGATGAAAAACTGTTTTTT. Translated: CASQRGGDEKLFF.

The table lists this clone with a count of one. The rearrangement joins TRBV10-2 to TRBJ2-7; D is perhaps TRBD2 (6 bases). CDR1 and CDR2 from the germline V gene are WSHSY and SAAADI. Trimming took 8 bases from V and 7 from J, leaving 15 bases between them. CDR3 size: 12 residues. The CDR3 sequence is CASGRGNNEQYF. The CDR3, as DNA: TGCGCCAGCGGTCGGGGGAATAATGAGCAGTACTTC.

The chain uses TRBV28 and TRBJ2-5; 10 nucleotides agree with TRBD2. V lost 5 bases and J lost 2; bases outside the gene matches: 5. Germline V gene sequence: CDR1 MDHEN, CDR2 SYDVKM. The CDR3 spans 15 residues. CDR3 amino acids: CASSNSGGPQETQYF. In nucleotides, the CDR3 is TGTGCCAGCAGTAATAGCGGGGGGCCTCAAGAGACCCAGTACTTC. Complete variable domain (other parts from reference TRBV28 and TRBJ2-5): DVKVTQSSRYLVKRTGEKVFLECVQDMDHENMFWYRQDPGLGLRLIYFSYDVKMKEKGDIPEGYSVSREKKERFSLILESASTNQTSMYLCASSNSGGPQETQYFGPGTRLLVL.

This chain uses TRBV5-1 with TRBJ2-3; D is ambiguous. Trimming stripped 1 base from V and 3 bases from J, with 9 bases between. Germline CDR1 reads SGHRS; CDR2 reads YFSETQ. CDR3 length equals 14 residues. CDR3 residues: CASSLSFPTDTQYF. In nucleotides, the CDR3 is TGCGCCAGCAGCTTGAGTTTCCCTACAGATACGCAGTATTTT.

The rearrangement uses TRBV6-5 and TRBJ1-4; 8 nucleotides match TRBD1. The CDR3 runs to 13 residues. In germline, CDR1 is MNHEY, CDR2 SVGAGI. The J segment lost 7 bases and the V segment lost 7 bases, leaving 5 bases of the junction unmatched. The CDR3 nucleotides read TGTGCCAGCAACAGGGGGAGAGGTGAAAAACTGTTTTTT. Translated: CASNRGRGEKLFF.

This sequence joins TRBV7-6 and TRBJ2-7; 11 bases map to TRBD1. The CDR3 loop spans 15 amino acids. V gave up 5 bases and J gave up 3 bases; unmatched junction bases: 6. From germline, CDR1 is SGHVS and CDR2 FNYEAQ. CDR3 in DNA: TGTGCCAGCAGCCCTACGGGGACAGGGGGCTACGAGCAGTACTTC. It yields the protein CASSPTGTGGYEQYF.

This chain joins TRBV6-5 and TRBJ1-1; D is possibly TRBD1 (5 bases). The ends were cut back, 7 bases at V and 10 bases at J, with 19 bases in the middle. The germline CDR1 and CDR2 sequences are MNHEY and SVGAGI. The CDR3 length is 13 residues. The CDR3 loop is CASTASGATLAFF. The CDR3 bases are TGTGCCAGCACCGCAAGTGGGGCGACGTTAGCTTTCTTT.

The rearrangement uses TRBV29-1 and TRBJ2-3, with a weak D call TRBD1 (5 bases). V lost 7 bases and J 4 bases, leaving 15 bases between the germline ends. CDR1 is SQVTM and CDR2 is ANQGSEA in the germline V gene. The CDR3 consists of 13 residues. CDR3 DNA sequence: TGCAGCGCTGCAGGGCTCGGGCCAGATACGCAGTATTTT. Translated, it gives CSAAGLGPDTQYF.

The chain couples TRBV6-1 to TRBJ2-3, with D unclear. The germline V gene has CDR1 MNHNS and CDR2 SASEGT. This CDR3 is built from 14 residues. V lost 7 bases and J lost 4, with 15 bases in between. In DNA form, the CDR3 reads TGTGCCAGCACCCCCTGGGCCGAGGCAGATACGCAGTATTTT. As protein: CASTPWAEADTQYF.